Listed below are T cell receptor beta chains from one sample, sequenced in a study of cytomegalovirus exposure and HLA in healthy donors. Generated by immunoSEQ multiplex PCR, the TCRdb table keeps only in-frame clones and is missing some. The sample consists of around 150,000 clones, 76% of them appearing once. Material for sequencing was PBMCs. These receptors were obtained from a female donor in good health and CMV-seropositive. Both conserved end residues are part of each CDR3. D genes are given only for firm matches. The listing skips clone size in some rows; elsewhere it reads once, few, many or a size class.

TRBV6-6,14,.,TRBJ2-2,.,CASSDFPYTGELFF,TGTGCCAGCAGCGACTTCCCGTACACCGGGGAGCTGTTTTTT
TRBV29-1,13,.,TRBJ2-4,.,CSVEGPGQNIQYF,TGCAGCGTTGAAGGCCCAGGGCAAAACATTCAGTACTTC
TRBV28,15,.,TRBJ2-5,few,CASSGVADYQETQYF,TGTGCCAGCAGTGGAGTAGCGGATTACCAAGAGACCCAGTACTTC
TRBV6-5,14,TRBD1,TRBJ1-2,.,CASSYAGTAYGYTF,TGTGCCAGCAGTTACGCCGGGACAGCCTATGGCTACACCTTC
TRBV4-1,14,.,TRBJ1-6,once,CASSQEGLNSPLHF,TGCGCCAGCAGCCAAGAAGGACTGAATTCACCCCTCCACTTT
TRBV5-1,15,.,TRBJ2-7,.,CASSWGETGTGEQYF,TGCGCCAGCAGCTGGGGGGAGACCGGGACGGGAGAGCAGTACTTC
TRBV4-1,14,TRBD1,TRBJ1-2,.,CASSQVATGYGYTF,TGCGCCAGCAGCCAAGTCGCGACAGGGTATGGCTACACCTTC
TRBV5-1,15,TRBD2,TRBJ2-1,.,CASSFSGYSYNEQFF,TGCGCCAGCAGCTTTAGCGGGTACTCCTACAATGAGCAGTTCTTC
TRBV14,15,TRBD1,TRBJ1-5,.,CASSTQGAWFQPQHF,TGTGCCAGCAGCACACAGGGGGCTTGGTTTCAGCCCCAGCATTTT
TRBV6-5,14,.,TRBJ1-1,.,CASSPTGPNTEAFF,TGTGCCAGCAGTCCTACAGGTCCGAACACTGAAGCTTTCTTT
TRBV29-1,16,TRBD1,TRBJ2-1,.,CSVEGDRDRSYNEQFF,TGCAGCGTTGAAGGGGACCGGGACAGGAGTTACAATGAGCAGTTCTTC
TRBV28,14,TRBD1,TRBJ1-4,.,CASRGQGAIEKLFF,TGTGCCAGCAGGGGACAGGGGGCCATAGAAAAACTGTTTTTT
TRBV29-1,13,.,TRBJ1-2,once,CSVAQGQGSGYTF,TGCAGCGTCGCCCAGGGCCAGGGAAGCGGCTACACCTTC
TRBV5-1,12,.,TRBJ2-4,.,CASSSDSYIQYF,TGCGCCAGCAGCTCCGACAGTTACATTCAGTACTTC
TRBV5-4,14,.,TRBJ2-5,few,CASSLGGEKETQYF,TGTGCCAGCAGCTTGGGCGGGGAAAAAGAGACCCAGTACTTC
TRBV28,17,.,TRBJ1-2,.,CASRTFGTSGRGYGYTF,TGTGCCAGCAGGACCTTCGGGACCTCCGGGCGGGGCTATGGCTACACCTTC
TRBV29-1,14,TRBD1,TRBJ2-2,.,CSVATGIGTGELFF,TGCAGCGTCGCGACAGGGATCGGCACCGGGGAGCTGTTTTTT
TRBV20-1,11,.,TRBJ1-1,few,CSVHTNTEAFF,TGCAGTGTTCACACGAACACTGAAGCTTTCTTT
TRBV5-1,20,TRBD2,TRBJ2-2,.,CASSLYSGTSGRVDTGELFF,TGCGCCAGCAGCCTTTACTCCGGGACTAGCGGGAGGGTGGACACCGGGGAGCTGTTTTTT
TRBV10-3,13,.,TRBJ1-5,.,CAISGAEGQPQHF,TGTGCCATCAGTGGGGCAGAGGGTCAGCCCCAGCATTTT
TRBV2,11,.,TRBJ2-7,.,CASGDTYEQYF,TGTGCCAGCGGGGACACTTACGAGCAGTACTTC
TRBV6-1,15,TRBD1,TRBJ1-1,.,CASRTKLTGGTEAFF,TGTGCCAGCAGGACGAAACTGACAGGGGGCACTGAAGCTTTCTTT
TRBV30,11,.,TRBJ2-7,.,CAWFRGREQYF,TGTGCCTGGTTCCGGGGTCGCGAGCAGTACTTC
TRBV25-1,15,TRBD1,TRBJ2-7,.,CASSESYRGSYEQYF,TGTGCCAGCAGTGAATCTTACAGGGGGTCCTACGAGCAGTACTTC
TRBV15,17,TRBD2,TRBJ2-6,.,CATSATSGRSGANVLTF,TGTGCCACCAGCGCTACTAGCGGGAGATCTGGGGCCAACGTCCTGACTTTC
TRBV6-1,14,.,TRBJ2-2,.,CASSERQNTGELFF,TGTGCCAGCAGTGAAAGACAGAACACCGGGGAGCTGTTTTTT
TRBV2,14,TRBD2,TRBJ2-3,.,CASKGLAGADTQYF,TGTGCCAGCAAGGGACTAGCGGGAGCGGATACGCAGTATTTT
TRBV2,13,.,TRBJ2-1,.,CASIGRGYNEQFF,TGTGCCAGCATCGGCAGAGGGTACAATGAGCAGTTCTTC
TRBV28,14,.,TRBJ1-5,.,CASSLSGGDQPQHF,TGTGCCAGCAGTTTATCTGGGGGGGATCAGCCCCAGCATTTT
TRBV7-6,15,TRBD1,TRBJ2-2,.,CASRRYRDRTGELFF,TGTGCCAGCAGAAGGTACCGGGACAGAACCGGGGAGCTGTTTTTT
TRBV7-9,12,TRBD2,TRBJ2-7,.,CAGGTSGFEQYF,TGTGCCGGCGGGACTAGCGGTTTCGAGCAGTACTTC
TRBV6-5,15,.,TRBJ2-3,.,CASRSTIHSTDTQYF,TGTGCCAGCAGGTCGACTATTCACTCCACAGATACGCAGTATTTT
TRBV7-9,17,.,TRBJ1-6,.,CSSSLARSSSYNSPLHF,TGTTCCAGCAGCTTAGCCCGATCTAGCTCCTATAATTCACCCCTCCACTTT
TRBV25-1,14,TRBD2,TRBJ2-7,.,CASSVGAGGREQYF,TGTGCCAGCAGTGTTGGCGCGGGAGGGAGGGAGCAGTACTTC
TRBV2,16,TRBD2,TRBJ2-1,.,CASSERGASGTNEQFF,TGTGCCAGCAGTGAAAGGGGTGCTAGCGGGACCAATGAGCAGTTCTTC
TRBV29-1,14,TRBD1,TRBJ1-4,.,CSVRPTGVNEKLFF,TGCAGCGTTCGACCGACAGGGGTGAATGAAAAACTGTTTTTT
TRBV5-6,14,.,TRBJ2-3,once,CASSSPGLSDTQYF,TGTGCCAGCAGCTCGCCGGGACTCTCAGATACGCAGTATTTT
TRBV2,13,TRBD1,TRBJ2-1,.,CASSQGQYNEQFF,TGTGCCAGCAGTCAGGGACAGTACAATGAGCAGTTCTTC
TRBV28,15,.,TRBJ1-2,.,CASSLRTLTNYGYTF,TGTGCCAGCAGTTTACGGACACTTACTAACTATGGCTACACCTTC
TRBV7-2,14,TRBD1,TRBJ1-6,.,CASRWTGRNSPLHF,TGTGCCAGCAGGTGGACAGGGCGGAATTCACCCCTCCACTTT
TRBV9,13,.,TRBJ1-3,once,CASSVHNGNTIYF,TGTGCCAGCAGCGTACACAACGGAAACACCATATATTTT
TRBV12-5,16,.,TRBJ1-2,.,CASGLVLSGANYGYTF,TGTGCTAGTGGTTTGGTACTGTCCGGAGCTAACTATGGCTACACCTTC
TRBV28,12,TRBD1,TRBJ1-6,.,CASNRGHSPLHF,TGTGCCAGCAATAGGGGGCATTCACCCCTCCACTTT
TRBV25-1,14,.,TRBJ2-2,few,CASGIRGSTGELFF,TGTGCCAGCGGGATCAGGGGCTCCACCGGGGAGCTGTTTTTT
TRBV9,14,TRBD1,TRBJ1-2,once,CASSDRDRALGYTF,TGTGCCAGCAGCGACCGGGACAGGGCTTTAGGCTACACCTTC
TRBV19,15,TRBD1,TRBJ1-1,few,CASKVGQGVGTEAFF,TGTGCCAGTAAAGTGGGGCAGGGGGTTGGCACTGAAGCTTTCTTT
TRBV5-1,12,.,TRBJ2-7,.,CASSLEGVEQYF,TGCGCCAGCAGCTTGGAGGGGGTCGAGCAGTACTTC
TRBV7-3,15,.,TRBJ2-1,.,CASSSAASSITEQFF,TGTGCCAGCAGCTCTGCGGCTAGCTCGATCACAGAGCAGTTCTTC
TRBV2,14,TRBD1,TRBJ1-5,.,CASTMGQANQPQHF,TGTGCCAGCACGATGGGACAGGCAAATCAGCCCCAGCATTTT
TRBV2,15,TRBD2,TRBJ2-7,.,CASKSQAGGPYEQYF,TGTGCCAGCAAGAGTCAAGCGGGGGGACCCTACGAGCAGTACTTC
TRBV2,12,.,TRBJ2-3,.,CASRQITDTQYF,TGTGCCAGCAGACAAATCACAGATACGCAGTATTTT
TRBV14,15,TRBD2,TRBJ2-5,few,CASSLVAGASETQYF,TGTGCCAGCAGCTTAGTAGCGGGTGCGTCGGAGACCCAGTACTTC
TRBV6-1,15,TRBD1,TRBJ1-3,.,CASRKDRGLGNTIYF,TGTGCCAGCAGAAAGGACAGGGGGCTTGGAAACACCATATATTTT
TRBV19,15,.,TRBJ1-2,.,CASSIGTGYSYGYTF,TGTGCCAGTAGTATAGGTACAGGCTACAGCTATGGCTACACCTTC